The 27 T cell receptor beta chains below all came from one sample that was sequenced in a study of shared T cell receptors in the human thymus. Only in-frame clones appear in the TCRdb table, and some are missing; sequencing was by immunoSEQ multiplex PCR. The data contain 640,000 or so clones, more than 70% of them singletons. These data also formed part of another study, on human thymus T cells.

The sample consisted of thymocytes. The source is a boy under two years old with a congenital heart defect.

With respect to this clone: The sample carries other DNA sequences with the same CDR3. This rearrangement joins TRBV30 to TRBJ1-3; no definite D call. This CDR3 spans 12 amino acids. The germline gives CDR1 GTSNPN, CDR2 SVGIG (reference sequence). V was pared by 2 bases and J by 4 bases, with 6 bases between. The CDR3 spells CAWSTRGNTIYF. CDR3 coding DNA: TGTGCCTGGAGTACGAGGGGAAACACCATATATTTT.

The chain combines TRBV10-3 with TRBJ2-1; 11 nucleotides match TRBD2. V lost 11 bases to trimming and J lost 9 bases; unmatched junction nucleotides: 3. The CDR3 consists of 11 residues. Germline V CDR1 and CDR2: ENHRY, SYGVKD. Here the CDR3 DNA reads TGTGCCCTCCTAGCGGGGGGTGAGCAGTTCTTC. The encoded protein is CALLAGGEQFF.

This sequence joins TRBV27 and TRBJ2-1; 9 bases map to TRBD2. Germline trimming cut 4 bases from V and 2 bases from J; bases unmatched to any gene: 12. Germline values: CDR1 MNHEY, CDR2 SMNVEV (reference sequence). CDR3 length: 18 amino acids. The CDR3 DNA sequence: TGTGCCAGCAGTTCAGCGCGGGGGGGCCCTAAGCCCTACAATGAGCAGTTCTTC. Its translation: CASSSARGGPKPYNEQFF.

This CDR3 reads CASSSHRQGEGYEQYF. The CDR3 coding sequence is TGTGCCAGCAGCTCCCATCGACAGGGGGAAGGCTACGAGCAGTACTTC. V gene TRBV5-6 combines with J gene TRBJ2-7; 9 bases are shared with TRBD1. The germline V gene has CDR1 SGHDT and CDR2 YYEEEE. The CDR3 loop spans 16 amino acids. With 3 bases clipped from V and 3 bases from J, the junction kept 10 bases outside the gene matches.

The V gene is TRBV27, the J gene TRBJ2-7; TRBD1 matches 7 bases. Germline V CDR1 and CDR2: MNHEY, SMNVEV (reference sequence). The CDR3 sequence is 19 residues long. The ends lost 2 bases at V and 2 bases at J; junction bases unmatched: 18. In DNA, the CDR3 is TGTGCCAGCAGTTTAAGTGGGAAGGGGGCGATTAAACCTCCCTACGAGCAGTACTTC. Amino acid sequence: CASSLSGKGAIKPPYEQYF.

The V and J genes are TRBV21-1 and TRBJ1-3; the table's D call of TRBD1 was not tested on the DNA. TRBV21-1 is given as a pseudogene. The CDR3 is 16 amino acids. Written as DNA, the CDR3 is TGTGCCAGCAGCAAAGAGGGGATGAGAGCTCGAAACACCATATATTTT. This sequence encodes CASSKEGMRARNTIYF.

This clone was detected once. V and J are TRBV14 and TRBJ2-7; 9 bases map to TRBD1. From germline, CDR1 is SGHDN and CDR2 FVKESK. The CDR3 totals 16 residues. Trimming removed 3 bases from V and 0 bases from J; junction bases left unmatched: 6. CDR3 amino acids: CASSHPGTGNSYEQYF. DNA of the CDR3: TGTGCCAGCAGCCACCCCGGGACAGGGAACTCCTACGAGCAGTACTTC.

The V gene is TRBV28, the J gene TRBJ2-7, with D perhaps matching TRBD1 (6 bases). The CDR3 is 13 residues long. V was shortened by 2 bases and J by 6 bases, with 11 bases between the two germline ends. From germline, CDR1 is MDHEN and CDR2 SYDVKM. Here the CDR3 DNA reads TGTGCCAGCAGTTTAGGGGGCGAGGGCGAGCAGTACTTC. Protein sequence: CASSLGGEGEQYF. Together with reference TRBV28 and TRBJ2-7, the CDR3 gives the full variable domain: DVKVTQSSRYLVKRTGEKVFLECVQDMDHENMFWYRQDPGLGLRLIYFSYDVKMKEKGDIPEGYSVSREKKERFSLILESASTNQTSMYLCASSLGGEGEQYFGPGTRLTVT.

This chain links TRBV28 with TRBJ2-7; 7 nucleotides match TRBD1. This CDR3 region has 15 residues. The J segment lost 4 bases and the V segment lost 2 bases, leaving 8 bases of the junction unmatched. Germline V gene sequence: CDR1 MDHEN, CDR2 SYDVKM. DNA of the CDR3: TGTGCCAGCAGTTTAGGGGGACAGTCGCCGTACGAGCAGTACTTC. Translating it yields CASSLGGQSPYEQYF.

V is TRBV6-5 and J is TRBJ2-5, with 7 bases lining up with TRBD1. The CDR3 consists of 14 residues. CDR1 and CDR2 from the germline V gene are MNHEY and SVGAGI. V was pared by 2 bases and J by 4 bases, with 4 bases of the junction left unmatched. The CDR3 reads CASSYTGTAETQYF. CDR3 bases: TGTGCCAGCAGTTACACCGGGACAGCAGAGACCCAGTACTTC.

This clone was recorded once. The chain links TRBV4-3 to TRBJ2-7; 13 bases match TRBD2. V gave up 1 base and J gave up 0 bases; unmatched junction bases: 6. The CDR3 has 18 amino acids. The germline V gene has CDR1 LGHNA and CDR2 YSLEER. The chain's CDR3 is CASSQAPRLAGGSYEQYF. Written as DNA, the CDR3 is TGCGCCAGCAGCCAAGCCCCTAGACTAGCGGGGGGCTCCTACGAGCAGTACTTC.

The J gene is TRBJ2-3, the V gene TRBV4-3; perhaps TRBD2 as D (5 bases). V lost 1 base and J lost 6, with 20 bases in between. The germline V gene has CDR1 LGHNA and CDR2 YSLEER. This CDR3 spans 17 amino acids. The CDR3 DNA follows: TGCGCCAGCAGCCAAGGTTTAGAGACACGGGGATGGGATACGCAGTATTTT. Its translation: CASSQGLETRGWDTQYF.

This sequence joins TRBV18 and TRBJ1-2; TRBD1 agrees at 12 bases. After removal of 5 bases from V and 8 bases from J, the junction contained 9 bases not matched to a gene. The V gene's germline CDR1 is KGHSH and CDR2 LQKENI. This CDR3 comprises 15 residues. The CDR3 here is CASSTGTGGKRGYTF. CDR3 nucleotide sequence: TGTGCCAGCTCAACCGGGACAGGGGGCAAGCGAGGCTACACCTTC.

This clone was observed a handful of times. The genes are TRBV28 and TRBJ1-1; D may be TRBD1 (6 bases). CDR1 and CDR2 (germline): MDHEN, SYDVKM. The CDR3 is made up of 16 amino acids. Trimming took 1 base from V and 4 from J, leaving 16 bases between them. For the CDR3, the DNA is TGTGCCAGCAGTTTATTTCCAGGGGCTAACCTCACTGAAGCTTTCTTT. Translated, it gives CASSLFPGANLTEAFF.

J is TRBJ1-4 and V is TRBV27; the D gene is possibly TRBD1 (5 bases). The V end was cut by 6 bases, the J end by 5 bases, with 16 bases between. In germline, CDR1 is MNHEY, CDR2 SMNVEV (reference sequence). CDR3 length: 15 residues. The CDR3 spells CASSQLRAPNEKLFF. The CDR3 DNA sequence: TGTGCCAGCAGCCAACTCAGGGCGCCCAATGAAAAACTGTTTTTT.

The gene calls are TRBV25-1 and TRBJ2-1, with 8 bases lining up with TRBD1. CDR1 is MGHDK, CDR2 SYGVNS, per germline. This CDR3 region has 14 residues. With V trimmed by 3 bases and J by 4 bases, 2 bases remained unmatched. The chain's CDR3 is CASSDTGGYNEQFF. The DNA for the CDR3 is TGTGCCAGCAGTGATACAGGGGGATACAATGAGCAGTTCTTC.

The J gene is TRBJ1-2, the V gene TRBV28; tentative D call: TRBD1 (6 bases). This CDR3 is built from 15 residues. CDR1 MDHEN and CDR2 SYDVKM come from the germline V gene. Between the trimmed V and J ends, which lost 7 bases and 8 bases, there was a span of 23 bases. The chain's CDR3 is CASNRDKGRVRGYTF. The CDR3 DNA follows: TGTGCCAGCAACCGGGACAAGGGGAGGGTACGGGGCTACACCTTC.

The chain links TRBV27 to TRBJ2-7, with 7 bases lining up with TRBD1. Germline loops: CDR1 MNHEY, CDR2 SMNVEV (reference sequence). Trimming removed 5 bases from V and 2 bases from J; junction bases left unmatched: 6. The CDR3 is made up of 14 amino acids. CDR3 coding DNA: TGTGCCAGCAGTAACGACAGGGTCCCCTACGAGCAGTACTTC. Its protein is CASSNDRVPYEQYF.

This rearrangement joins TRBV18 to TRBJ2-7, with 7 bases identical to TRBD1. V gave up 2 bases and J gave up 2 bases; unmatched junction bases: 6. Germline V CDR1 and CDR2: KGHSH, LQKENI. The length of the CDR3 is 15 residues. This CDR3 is CASSPGTAPAYEQYF. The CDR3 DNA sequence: TGTGCCAGCTCACCAGGGACAGCACCAGCCTACGAGCAGTACTTC.

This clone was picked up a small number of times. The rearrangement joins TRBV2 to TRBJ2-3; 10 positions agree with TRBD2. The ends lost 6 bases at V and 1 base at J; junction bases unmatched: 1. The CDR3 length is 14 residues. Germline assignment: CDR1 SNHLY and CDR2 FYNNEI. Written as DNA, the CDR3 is TGTGCCAGCAGGGGGACTAGCGGCACAGATACGCAGTATTTT. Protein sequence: CASRGTSGTDTQYF.

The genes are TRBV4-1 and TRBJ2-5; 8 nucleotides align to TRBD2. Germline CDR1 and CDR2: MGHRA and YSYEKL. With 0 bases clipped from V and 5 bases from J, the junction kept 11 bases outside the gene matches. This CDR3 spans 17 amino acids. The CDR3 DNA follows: TGCGCCAGCAGCCAAGATTGGCGCTCCGCTAGCGGGGAGACCCAGTACTTC. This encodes CASSQDWRSASGETQYF.

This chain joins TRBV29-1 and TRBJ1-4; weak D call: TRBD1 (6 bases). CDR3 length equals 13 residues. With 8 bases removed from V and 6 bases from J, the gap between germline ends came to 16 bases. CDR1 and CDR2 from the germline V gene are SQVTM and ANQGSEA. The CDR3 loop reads CSMFRGTDEKLFF. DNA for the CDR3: TGCAGCATGTTCAGGGGCACGGATGAAAAACTGTTTTTT.

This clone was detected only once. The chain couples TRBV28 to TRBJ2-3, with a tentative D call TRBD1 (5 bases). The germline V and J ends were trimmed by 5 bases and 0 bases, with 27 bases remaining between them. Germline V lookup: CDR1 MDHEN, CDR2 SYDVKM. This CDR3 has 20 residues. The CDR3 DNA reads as TGTGCCAGCAGTCCGCCACAATCTAAAAAACAGGAGACTAGCACAGATACGCAGTATTTT. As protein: CASSPPQSKKQETSTDTQYF.

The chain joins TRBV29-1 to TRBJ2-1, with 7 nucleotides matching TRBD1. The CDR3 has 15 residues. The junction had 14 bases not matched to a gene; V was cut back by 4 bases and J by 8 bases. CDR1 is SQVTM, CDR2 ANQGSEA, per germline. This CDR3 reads CSVGRDSHNGDEQFF. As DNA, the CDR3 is TGCAGCGTTGGCCGGGACAGTCATAATGGGGATGAGCAGTTCTTC.

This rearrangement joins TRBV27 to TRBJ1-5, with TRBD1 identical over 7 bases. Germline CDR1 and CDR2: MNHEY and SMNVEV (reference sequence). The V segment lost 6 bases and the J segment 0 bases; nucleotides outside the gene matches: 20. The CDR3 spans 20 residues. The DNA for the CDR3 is TGTGCCAGCAGCCCGAACCAGGACAGGCTACGTCGGGGTAGCAATCAGCCCCAGCATTTT. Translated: CASSPNQDRLRRGSNQPQHF.

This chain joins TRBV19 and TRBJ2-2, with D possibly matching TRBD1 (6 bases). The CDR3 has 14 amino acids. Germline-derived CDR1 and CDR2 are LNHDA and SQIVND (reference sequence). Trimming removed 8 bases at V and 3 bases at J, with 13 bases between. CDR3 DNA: TGTGCCAGTGGTCAGGGGTTCCACACCGGGGAGCTGTTTTTT. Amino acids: CASGQGFHTGELFF. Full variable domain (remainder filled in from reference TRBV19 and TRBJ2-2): DGGITQSPKYLFRKEGQNVTLSCEQNLNHDAMYWYRQDPGQGLRLIYYSQIVNDFQKGDIAEGYSVSREKKESFPLTVTSAQKNPTAFYLCASGQGFHTGELFFGEGSRLTVL.

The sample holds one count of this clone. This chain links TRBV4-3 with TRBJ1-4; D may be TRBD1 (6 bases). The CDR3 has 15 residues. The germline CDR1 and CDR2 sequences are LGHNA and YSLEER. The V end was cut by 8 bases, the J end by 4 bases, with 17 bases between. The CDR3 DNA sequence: TGCGCCAGCTCCCGACAGGCGAACATTAATGAAAAACTGTTTTTT. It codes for CASSRQANINEKLFF.